This T cell receptor beta chain was identified during a study of cytomegalovirus exposure and HLA in healthy donors. CDR1 is SEHNR, CDR2 FQNEAQ, per germline (reference sequence). V lost 5 bases, J lost 2 bases, and 14 bases lay in between. CDR3 length: 15 amino acids. The PCR ran on 60 Vbeta and 13 Jbeta primers. Profiled with immunoSEQ multiplex PCR; TCRdb holds only in-frame clones, not every one. The sample gives approximately 150,000 clones, around 68% of which show up once; 1.1% to 1.5% is in the top ten. The chain has TRBV7-9 and TRBJ2-3; D remains ambiguous. The specimen sequenced was PBMCs. This sequence was found in a man aged 50-60 years in good health and CMV-seronegative. DNA of the CDR3: TGTGCCAGCAGCCCGGTGGGCTCATCCACAGATACGCAGTATTTT. This encodes CASSPVGSSTDTQYF.